Sequencing of this T cell receptor beta chain was carried out in a study of cytomegalovirus exposure and HLA in healthy donors. Study summary: An early data release held about 85 million unique TCRs from HLA-typed donors.

Germline V gene lookup returns CDR1 LGHNA and CDR2 YNFKEQ. Losses at the gene ends were 6 bases for V and 0 bases for J; bases not matched to a gene: 2. The CDR3 is made up of 16 amino acids. This clone was found once. Primers: 60 Vbeta forward and 13 Jbeta reverse. Repertoires were generated with immunoSEQ multiplex PCR, while TCRdb's copy carries only in-frame clones and drops some. The profile shows more than 95,000 clones, 60% to 75% of them singletons. The sample comprised PBMCs. This clonotype was sampled from a man between 60 and 75 years old in good health and CMV-seronegative. The chain recombines TRBV4-2 with TRBJ2-3; TRBD2 aligns across 14 bases. CDR3 DNA: TGTGCCAGCAGACGACTAGCGGGGGGGAGCACAGATACGCAGTATTTT. Residues: CASRRLAGGSTDTQYF.